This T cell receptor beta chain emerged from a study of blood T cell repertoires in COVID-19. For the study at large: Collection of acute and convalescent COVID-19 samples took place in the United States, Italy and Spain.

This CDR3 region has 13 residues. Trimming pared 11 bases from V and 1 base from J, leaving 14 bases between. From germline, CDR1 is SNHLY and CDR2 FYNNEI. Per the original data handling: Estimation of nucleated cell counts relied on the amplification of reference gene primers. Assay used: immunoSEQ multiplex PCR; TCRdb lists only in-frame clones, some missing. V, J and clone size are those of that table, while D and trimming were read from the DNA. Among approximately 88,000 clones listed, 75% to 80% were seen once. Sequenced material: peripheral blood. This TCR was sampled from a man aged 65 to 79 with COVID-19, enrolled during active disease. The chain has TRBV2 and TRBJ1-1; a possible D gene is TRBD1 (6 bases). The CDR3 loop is CAAGQDRNTEAFF. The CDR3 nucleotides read TGTGCCGCTGGGCAGGACAGGAACACTGAAGCTTTCTTT.